This T cell receptor beta chain stems from a study of vaccination and CD4 T cells after COVID-19. At the level of the study: Convalescent donors: six male, four female; seven Caucasian, two Asian, one multiracial, two Hispanic. The interval from dose two to post-vaccine sampling had a median of about 72 days, and it ranged from 14 to 241.

Study-level findings and limits: Apart from involving relatively few convalescent patients, the work omitted early post-infection timepoints.

The treatment here: approximately 9-day PBMC culture with coronavirus spike peptide pools or control peptides (ViraFEST assay). The Oncomine TCR Beta short-read assay was applied to DNA of cultured CD4+ T cells. TCRdb recomputed calls from the PCR reads with MiXCR, one row per CDR3 protein. The sample records about 4,600 distinct CDR3 sequences, less than 50% being singletons. Of note for this clonotype: Its antigen is undetermined.

The CDR3 length is 13 residues. Germline-derived CDR1 and CDR2 are DFQATT and SNEGSKA (reference sequence). Trimming at V came to 0 bases and at J to 5 bases, leaving 2 bases not matched to a gene. The sample taken for sequencing was CD4+ T cells from blood, cultured in vitro. The chain couples TRBV20-1 to TRBJ2-7; 9 bases agree with TRBD1. This TCR was recovered from a human donor who had recovered from COVID-19. The CDR3 coding sequence is TGCAGTGCTAGAGATTGGACAGGGGACGAGCAGTACTTC. This translates into CSARDWTGDEQYF.